The 32 T cell receptor beta chains below all came from one sample that was sequenced in a study of technical replicates of blood from a handful of donors. Repertoires were generated with immunoSEQ multiplex PCR, while TCRdb's copy carries only in-frame clones and drops some. Here the sample spans about 93,000 clones, about 95% being singletons. The sequenced sample consisted of T cells isolated from PBMCs. These receptors all come from a human donor in good health.

The gene calls are TRBV7-9 and TRBJ2-1; 10 nucleotides line up with TRBD2. The V gene end was trimmed by 7 bases and the J gene end by 0 bases; junction bases not matched to a gene: 3. This CDR3 comprises 15 residues. CDR1 and CDR2 (germline): SEHNR, FQNEAQ (reference sequence). CDR3 sequence (DNA): TGTGCCAGCATATTAGCGGGGGGCTCCTACAATGAGCAGTTCTTC. As protein: CASILAGGSYNEQFF.

The chain joins TRBV9 to TRBJ2-1, with 8 bases that match TRBD2. V gave up 0 bases and J gave up 9 bases; unmatched junction bases: 14. Germline CDR1 is SGDLS and CDR2 is YYNGEE. The CDR3 loop spans 17 amino acids. The CDR3 spells CASSVGDGLAVSLEQFF. In nucleotides, the CDR3 is TGTGCCAGCAGCGTAGGGGACGGACTAGCTGTAAGTCTTGAGCAGTTCTTC.

The gene calls are TRBV19 and TRBJ2-7; a weak D match, TRBD2 (5 bases). V gave up 3 bases and J gave up 5 bases, with 11 bases separating them. Germline CDR1 LNHDA, CDR2 SQIVND (reference sequence). The CDR3 has 13 residues. Written as DNA, the CDR3 is TGTGCCAGTAGTATTGGACTCGAGGACGAGCAGTACTTC. Amino acids: CASSIGLEDEQYF. Looking up the rest from reference TRBV19 and TRBJ2-7 gives the full variable domain: DGGITQSPKYLFRKEGQNVTLSCEQNLNHDAMYWYRQDPGQGLRLIYYSQIVNDFQKGDIAEGYSVSREKKESFPLTVTSAQKNPTAFYLCASSIGLEDEQYFGPGTRLTVT.

This clone was observed a handful of times. The chain links TRBV6-5 to TRBJ1-1; 9 positions match TRBD1. Germline CDR1 and CDR2: MNHEY and SVGAGI. The CDR3 runs to 15 residues. V gave up 7 bases and J gave up 2 bases; unmatched junction bases: 8. The CDR3 DNA sequence: TGTGCCAGCACCACCGGACAGGGGATCAACACTGAAGCTTTCTTT. Translated, it gives CASTTGQGINTEAFF.

The J gene is TRBJ2-1, the V gene TRBV2; 9 bases are shared with TRBD1. V shed 6 bases, J shed 9 bases, and the junction held 9 bases outside the gene matches. The CDR3 runs 14 residues. Germline V gene lookup returns CDR1 SNHLY and CDR2 FYNNEI. The CDR3, as DNA: TGTGCCAGCAGGGAGGACAGGGGTAGGGGTGAGCAGTTCTTC. This translates into CASREDRGRGEQFF.

The count of this clone is one. The chain joins TRBV6-1 to TRBJ1-1, with 11 bases matching TRBD1. The CDR3 sequence is 14 residues long. Germline CDR1 MNHNS, CDR2 SASEGT. Trimming at V came to 6 bases and at J to 10 bases, leaving 10 bases not matched to a gene. CDR3 protein: CASSPPGQGGGAFF. CDR3 nucleotides: TGTGCCAGCAGCCCCCCGGGACAGGGGGGGGGAGCTTTCTTT.

The chain links TRBV10-2 to TRBJ2-1; 7 nucleotides align to TRBD2. The V and J ends lost 3 bases and 8 bases, in that order; junction bases with no gene match: 13. Per germline, CDR1 WSHSY and CDR2 SAAADI. CDR3 length equals 16 residues. The CDR3 DNA reads TGCGCCAGCAGTGACCCCCTTCGCGGGAGTCGCCATGAGCAGTTCTTC. It codes for CASSDPLRGSRHEQFF.

The rearrangement links TRBV4-1 to TRBJ1-5, with D hard to call. Looked up from germline, CDR1 is MGHRA and CDR2 is YSYEKL. The ends were cut back, 1 base at V and 6 bases at J, with 16 bases in the middle. The CDR3 length is 16 residues. DNA of the CDR3: TGCGCCAGCAGCCAAGGACGGCGGGGATCGTCTCAGCCCCAGCATTTT. It specifies CASSQGRRGSSQPQHF.

V is TRBV13 and J is TRBJ1-4; TRBD1 matches at 9 bases. V was pared by 2 bases and J by 8 bases, with 6 bases of the junction left unmatched. The CDR3 extends over 15 amino acids. Germline V gives CDR1 PRHDT, CDR2 FYEKMQ (reference sequence). The CDR3 here is CASSLRQGGAEKLFF. The DNA of the CDR3 is TGTGCCAGCAGCTTAAGACAGGGGGGAGCGGAAAAACTGTTTTTT.

The chain is built from TRBV2 and TRBJ2-7; TRBD1 is a possible D gene (6 bases). Germline V CDR1 and CDR2: SNHLY, FYNNEI. The V end was cut by 4 bases, the J end by 3 bases, with 10 bases between. This CDR3 has 13 residues. The CDR3 here is CASSVNRDYEQYF. The CDR3 DNA is TGTGCCAGCAGTGTTAACAGGGACTACGAGCAGTACTTC.

V is TRBV30 and J is TRBJ2-1; 7 nucleotides match TRBD2. Germline V CDR1 and CDR2: GTSNPN, SVGIG (reference sequence). The CDR3 has 15 residues. The J segment lost 0 bases and the V segment lost 6 bases, leaving 8 bases of the junction unmatched. CDR3 in DNA: TGTGCCTGCCGGGGGAGGGCGACCTCCTACAATGAGCAGTTCTTC. It encodes CACRGRATSYNEQFF.

J is TRBJ2-3 and V is TRBV28; D uncertain. Germline assignment: CDR1 MDHEN and CDR2 SYDVKM. CDR3 size: 15 residues. V was cut by 7 bases and J by 2 bases, with 16 bases left in between. CDR3 sequence (DNA): TGTGCCAGCAAGTTTAGGCTACTATACACAGATACGCAGTATTTT. Protein: CASKFRLLYTDTQYF.

This chain connects TRBV6-1 to TRBJ2-7, with D hard to call. This CDR3 has 13 amino acids. Germline CDR1 is MNHNS and CDR2 is SASEGT. Deletions cut 2 bases from V and 3 bases from J, with 8 bases between. The CDR3, as DNA: TGTGCCAGCAGTGAAAACAGCTTCTACGAGCAGTACTTC. Encoded protein: CASSENSFYEQYF.

The chain employs TRBV4-1 and TRBJ2-7; the D gene is possibly TRBD1 (5 bases). With 4 bases removed from V and 3 bases from J, the gap between germline ends came to 19 bases. Per germline, CDR1 MGHRA and CDR2 YSYEKL. There are 16 residues in the CDR3. CDR3 protein: CASSPIERGFGYEQYF. The DNA for the CDR3 is TGCGCCAGCAGCCCGATCGAAAGGGGATTCGGCTACGAGCAGTACTTC.

This chain links TRBV7-9 with TRBJ2-6; 7 bases line up with TRBD1. V was pared by 6 bases and J by 0 bases, with 8 bases of the junction left unmatched. Germline V gives CDR1 SEHNR, CDR2 FQNEAQ (reference sequence). The length of the CDR3 is 17 residues. Here the CDR3 reads CASRVDRLVSGANVLTF. For the CDR3, the DNA is TGTGCCAGCAGGGTGGACAGGCTCGTCTCTGGGGCCAACGTCCTGACTTTC.

The genes are TRBV5-1 and TRBJ2-1; TRBD2 matches at 12 bases. This CDR3 has 19 residues. Trimming cost V 3 bases and J 1 base; bases outside gene matches: 11. Germline-derived CDR1 and CDR2 are SGHRS and YFSETQ. The CDR3 loop is CASSSAAKTSGSSYNEQFF. DNA for the CDR3: TGCGCCAGCAGCTCCGCCGCAAAGACTAGCGGGAGTTCCTACAATGAGCAGTTCTTC.

The chain combines TRBV9 with TRBJ2-1; TRBD2 agrees at 10 bases. J was trimmed by 7 bases and V by 4 bases; bases with no gene match: 8. The CDR3 consists of 15 residues. Germline assignment: CDR1 SGDLS and CDR2 YYNGEE. In DNA form, the CDR3 reads TGTGCCAGCAGCCCCAGCGGGGGGGCTGGGAATGAGCAGTTCTTC. This codes for CASSPSGGAGNEQFF.

The chain joins TRBV30 to TRBJ1-2, with 9 bases identical to TRBD1. With V trimmed by 5 bases and J by 7 bases, 5 bases remained unmatched. The germline CDR1 and CDR2 sequences are GTSNPN and SVGIG (reference sequence). CDR3 length equals 12 residues. The CDR3 DNA sequence: TGTGCCTGGCGCCCGACAGGGGGTGGCTACACCTTC. Its protein product is CAWRPTGGGYTF.

The rearrangement joins TRBV19 to TRBJ2-6; D is perhaps TRBD2 (6 bases). The CDR3 runs to 17 residues. Germline V gene data show CDR1 as LNHDA and CDR2 as SQIVND (reference sequence). V shed 5 bases and J shed 0 bases, with 14 bases lying between them. The CDR3 DNA reads TGTGCCAGTAGTCACCCGGGACTCCTCTCTGGGGCCAACGTCCTGACTTTC. This encodes CASSHPGLLSGANVLTF.

This clone was counted once. The V and J genes are TRBV28 and TRBJ2-1, with D unclear. From germline, CDR1 is MDHEN and CDR2 SYDVKM. Trimming took 7 bases from V and 9 from J, leaving 16 bases between them. The CDR3 runs 13 residues. The CDR3: CASTSRRVGEQFF. The CDR3 nucleotides are TGTGCCAGCACGTCGCGACGGGTGGGTGAGCAGTTCTTC.

This rearrangement joins TRBV29-1 to TRBJ2-7; D is possibly TRBD1 (6 bases). Germline lookup yields CDR1 SQVTM and CDR2 ANQGSEA. V was trimmed by 8 bases and J by 5 bases, leaving 19 bases between them. CDR3 length: 13 residues. In DNA, the CDR3 is TGCAGCCCCCCGCCCGGCAGGGGCGACGAGCAGTACTTC. This encodes CSPPPGRGDEQYF.

This chain uses TRBV6-1 with TRBJ2-7; TRBD2 agrees at 7 bases. Trimming at V came to 5 bases and at J to 1 base, leaving 8 bases not matched to a gene. Germline CDR1 is MNHNS and CDR2 is SASEGT. The CDR3 length is 15 residues. DNA of the CDR3: TGTGCCAGCAGTCAGTCGGGGGGTAGGTCCTACGAGCAGTACTTC. It translates to CASSQSGGRSYEQYF.

The chain is built from TRBV6-5 and TRBJ1-2, with D unclear. The CDR3 totals 13 residues. The germline V gene has CDR1 MNHEY and CDR2 SVGAGI. Trimming removed 2 bases at V and 3 bases at J, with 7 bases between. The CDR3 spells CASSYVQYYGYTF. The CDR3 DNA reads TGTGCCAGCAGTTACGTCCAATACTATGGCTACACCTTC.

The gene calls are TRBV13 and TRBJ1-1, with D maybe TRBD1 (6 bases). The V gene's germline CDR1 is PRHDT and CDR2 FYEKMQ (reference sequence). V was cut by 4 bases and J by 3 bases, with 15 bases left in between. The CDR3 has 15 residues. Here the CDR3 DNA reads TGTGCCAGCAGCTGGAGGGGGGAGGGGGACACTGAAGCTTTCTTT. Translated, it gives CASSWRGEGDTEAFF.

Worth noting for this clone: Other nucleotide sequences in the sample specify the same CDR3. CDR3 amino acids: CASRGQLNTEAFF. CDR3 sequence (DNA): TGCGCCAGCAGAGGACAGTTGAACACTGAAGCTTTCTTT. The rearrangement joins TRBV10-1 to TRBJ1-1; D might be TRBD1 (6 bases). The ends were cut back, 6 bases at V and 0 bases at J, with 8 bases in the middle. Germline V gene sequence: CDR1 WNHNN, CDR2 SYGVQD (reference sequence). The CDR3 has 13 amino acids.

The genes are TRBV19 and TRBJ1-1; D gene ambiguous. V lost 5 bases and J lost 5, with 12 bases in between. Germline loops: CDR1 LNHDA, CDR2 SQIVND (reference sequence). This CDR3 region has 13 residues. CDR3 residues: CASSLEYWTEAFF. The CDR3 nucleotides read TGTGCCAGTAGTTTGGAGTATTGGACTGAAGCTTTCTTT.

V gene TRBV2 combines with J gene TRBJ2-3; 10 nucleotides align to TRBD1. Germline V CDR1 and CDR2: SNHLY, FYNNEI. J was trimmed by 3 bases and V by 2 bases; bases with no gene match: 5. CDR3 length equals 16 residues. The CDR3 is CASSESTGGVTDTQYF. CDR3 coding DNA: TGTGCCAGCAGTGAATCGACAGGGGGCGTGACAGATACGCAGTATTTT.

The genes are TRBV18 and TRBJ1-2, with 7 bases lining up with TRBD1. The V segment lost 6 bases and the J segment 8 bases; nucleotides outside the gene matches: 6. This CDR3 is built from 12 residues. The V gene's germline CDR1 is KGHSH and CDR2 LQKENI. The CDR3 DNA reads as TGTGCCAGCTCTACAGGGGAAGAGGGCTACACCTTC. It specifies CASSTGEEGYTF.

The chain couples TRBV2 to TRBJ1-1; a possible D gene is TRBD1 (6 bases). Between the trimmed V and J ends, which lost 4 bases and 4 bases, there was a span of 13 bases. This CDR3 contains 14 residues. Germline CDR1 SNHLY, CDR2 FYNNEI. The CDR3, as DNA: TGTGCCAGCAGTGGCAGGGGAGTCGTCACTGAAGCTTTCTTT. Translated: CASSGRGVVTEAFF.

On this clone: At the DNA level, this CDR3 is encoded by other sequences in the same sample as well. This sequence joins TRBV6-6 and TRBJ2-3; D unclear. In germline, CDR1 is MNHNY, CDR2 SVGAGI (reference sequence). This CDR3 is built from 14 residues. V was shortened by 0 bases and J by 1 base, with 5 bases between the two germline ends. The CDR3 coding sequence is TGTGCCAGCAGTTACTCCCAGGGCACAGATACGCAGTATTTT. Protein sequence: CASSYSQGTDTQYF.

The chain uses TRBV28 and TRBJ1-2, with TRBD1 matching over 10 bases. Looked up from germline, CDR1 is MDHEN and CDR2 is SYDVKM. V was pared by 3 bases and J by 4 bases, with 5 bases of the junction left unmatched. CDR3 length equals 15 residues. The CDR3 DNA reads TGTGCCAGCAGTTTGGGACAGGGGAAAACCTATGGCTACACCTTC. As protein: CASSLGQGKTYGYTF.

This chain connects TRBV5-1 to TRBJ1-1; weak D call: TRBD1 (5 bases). The germline V and J ends were trimmed by 0 bases and 6 bases, with 9 bases remaining between them. Germline V gene data show CDR1 as SGHRS and CDR2 as YFSETQ. There are 13 residues in the CDR3. CDR3 region: CASSLEGSPEAFF. Written as DNA, the CDR3 is TGCGCCAGCAGCTTGGAGGGGTCGCCTGAAGCTTTCTTT. The variable domain in full, with the rest retrieved from reference TRBV5-1 and TRBJ1-1, is KAGVTQTPRYLIKTRGQQVTLSCSPISGHRSVSWYQQTPGQGLQFLFEYFSETQRNKGNFPGRFSGRQFSNSRSEMNVSTLELGDSALYLCASSLEGSPEAFFGQGTRLTVV.